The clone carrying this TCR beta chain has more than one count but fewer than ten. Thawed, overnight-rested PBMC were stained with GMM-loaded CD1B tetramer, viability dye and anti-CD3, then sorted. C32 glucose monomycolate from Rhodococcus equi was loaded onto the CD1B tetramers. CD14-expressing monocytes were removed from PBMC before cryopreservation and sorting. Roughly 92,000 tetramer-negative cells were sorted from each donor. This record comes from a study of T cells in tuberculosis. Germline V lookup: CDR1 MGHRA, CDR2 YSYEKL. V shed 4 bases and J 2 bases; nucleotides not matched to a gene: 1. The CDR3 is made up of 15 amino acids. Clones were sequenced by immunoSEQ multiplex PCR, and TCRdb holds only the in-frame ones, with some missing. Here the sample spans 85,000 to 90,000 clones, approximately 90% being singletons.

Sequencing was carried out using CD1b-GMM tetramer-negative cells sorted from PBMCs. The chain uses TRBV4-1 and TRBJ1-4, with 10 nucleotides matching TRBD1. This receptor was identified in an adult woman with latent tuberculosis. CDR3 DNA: TGCGCCAGCAGCCGGACAGGGGGGACTAATGAAAAACTGTTTTTT. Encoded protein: CASSRTGGTNEKLFF.